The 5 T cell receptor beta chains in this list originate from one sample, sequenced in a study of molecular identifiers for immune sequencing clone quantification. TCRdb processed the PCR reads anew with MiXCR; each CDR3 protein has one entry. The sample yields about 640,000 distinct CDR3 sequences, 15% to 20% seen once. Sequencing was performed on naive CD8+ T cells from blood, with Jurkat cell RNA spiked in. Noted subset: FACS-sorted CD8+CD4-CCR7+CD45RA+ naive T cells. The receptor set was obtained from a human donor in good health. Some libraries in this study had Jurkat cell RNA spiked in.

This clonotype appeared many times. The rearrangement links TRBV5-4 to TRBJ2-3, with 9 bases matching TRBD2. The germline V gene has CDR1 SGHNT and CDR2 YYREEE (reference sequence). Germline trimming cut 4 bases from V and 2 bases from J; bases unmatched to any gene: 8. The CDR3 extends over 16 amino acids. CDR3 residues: CASSPYSGGNTDTQYF. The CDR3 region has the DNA TGTGCCAGCAGCCCCTATAGCGGGGGCAACACAGATACGCAGTATTTT.

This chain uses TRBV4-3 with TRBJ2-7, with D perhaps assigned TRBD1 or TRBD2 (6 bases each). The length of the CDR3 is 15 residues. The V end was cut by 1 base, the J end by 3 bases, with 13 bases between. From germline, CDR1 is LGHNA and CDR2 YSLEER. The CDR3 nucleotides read TGCGCCAGCAGCCAAGGACGGGGGACAAACTACGAGCAGTACTTC. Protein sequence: CASSQGRGTNYEQYF.

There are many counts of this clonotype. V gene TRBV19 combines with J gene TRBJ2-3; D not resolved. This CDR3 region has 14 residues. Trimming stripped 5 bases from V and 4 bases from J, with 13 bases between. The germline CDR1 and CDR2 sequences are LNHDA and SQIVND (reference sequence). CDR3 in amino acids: CASSPLVSPDTQYF. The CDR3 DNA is TGTGCCAGTAGTCCCCTAGTCAGCCCAGATACGCAGTATTTT.

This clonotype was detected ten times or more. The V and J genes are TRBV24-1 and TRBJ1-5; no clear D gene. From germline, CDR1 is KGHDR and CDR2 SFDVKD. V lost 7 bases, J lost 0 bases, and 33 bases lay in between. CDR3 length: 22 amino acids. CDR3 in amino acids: CATSTREHRGDPTPYSNQPQHF. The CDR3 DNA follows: TGTGCCACCAGCACTAGAGAGCACCGAGGAGACCCAACCCCGTATAGCAATCAGCCCCAGCATTTT.

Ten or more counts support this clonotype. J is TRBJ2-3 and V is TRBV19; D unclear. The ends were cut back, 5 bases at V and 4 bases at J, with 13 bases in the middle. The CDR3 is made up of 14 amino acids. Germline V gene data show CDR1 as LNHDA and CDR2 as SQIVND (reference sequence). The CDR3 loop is CASSRLVIADTQYF. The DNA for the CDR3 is TGTGCCAGTAGTCGACTGGTGATTGCAGATACGCAGTATTTT.